This T cell receptor (beta chain) was found in a study of cytomegalovirus exposure and HLA in healthy donors. Points from the study as a whole: The study found most TCR sequences rare, yet found some public TCRs in many donors. More than 15,000 TCR beta sequences were associated with HLA alleles at 0.05 false discovery rate in a later analysis. Equally common other TCR beta chains were less clonally expanded than HLA-associated ones, a later analysis found.

Primers for the PCR totalled 60 Vbeta and 13 Jbeta. Data came from immunoSEQ multiplex PCR; TCRdb stores just in-frame clones and leaves some out. The repertoire holds approximately 130,000 clones, with 8.9% as singletons. The sample holds a few counts of this clone. The antigen remains unidentified. Per the germline V gene, CDR1 is SGHDT and CDR2 is YYEEEE. V lost 6 bases and J lost 8; bases outside the gene matches: 13. CDR3 length equals 16 residues. The rearrangement links TRBV5-6 to TRBJ2-1; 11 bases align to TRBD2. The sample consisted of PBMCs. This clonotype was sampled from a woman between 40 and 55 years old in good health and CMV-seropositive. The CDR3 region is CASKSYSGGAFDEQFF. The CDR3 DNA reads as TGTGCCAGCAAAAGTTATAGCGGGGGGGCATTCGATGAGCAGTTCTTC.